This is a list of T cell receptor beta chains from one sample in a study of T-cell reconstitution after alpha-beta-depleted transplantation in children. MiXCR, run by TCRdb on the PCR reads, gives a single entry per CDR3 protein. The data hold around 600,000 distinct CDR3 sequences, with roughly 17% observed a single time. This material consisted of PBMCs from the stem cell graft donor, taken from the stem cell graft. Source of these receptors: a human donor who donated a stem cell graft to a child with acute myeloid leukemia. Each CDR3 is given with its conserved first and last residue. A D gene is named only where the DNA matches it firmly. Rows give clone size only sometimes, using once, few, many, or a class for an expanded clone.

clone_size	j_call	d_call	v_call	cdr3_nt	cdr3_aa
many	TRBJ1-6	TRBD1	TRBV9	TGTGCCAGCAGCGAACGACAGGGGGCCAAATCACCCCTCCACTTT	CASSERQGAKSPLHF
NA	TRBJ2-1	NA	TRBV7-2	TGTGCCAGCGTAAAAGGGGTTTTTTCCTCGGGTGAGCAGTTCTTC	CASVKGVFSSGEQFF
NA	TRBJ2-2	NA	TRBV12-3/TRBV12-4	TGTGCCGTTAGTTGGGGGGCGGACGGGGAGCTGTTTTTT	CAVSWGADGELFF
few	TRBJ2-1	TRBD1	TRBV11-3	TGTGCCAGCAGCCTTAGATTCCGTGACAGGGTAGTTGAGCAGTTCTTC	CASSLRFRDRVVEQFF
few	TRBJ1-5	NA	TRBV12-3/TRBV12-4	TGTGCCAGCAGTTCGGCCCCGATACATAGACGTTATAGCAATCAGCCCCAGCATTTT	CASSSAPIHRRYSNQPQHF
NA	TRBJ2-7	TRBD2	TRBV7-9	TGTGCCAGCAGCCTTACACGGGACTACTCCTACGAGCAGTACTTC	CASSLTRDYSYEQYF
NA	TRBJ2-2	TRBD2	TRBV7-8	TGTGCCAGCAGCTTGACGGGACTAGCGAACACCGGGGAGCTGTTTTTT	CASSLTGLANTGELFF
many	TRBJ1-2	NA	TRBV20-1	TGCAGTGCCACCGTCCCGGCGGGCTACACCTTC	CSATVPAGYTF
few	TRBJ1-1	NA	TRBV5-1	TGCGCCAGCAGCCCGCGCATAGGGGAACGCACTGAAGCTTTCTTT	CASSPRIGERTEAFF
once	TRBJ2-5	NA	TRBV6-1	TGTGCCAGCACCCGAGGCCGGGGGCGACAAGAGACCCAGTACTTC	CASTRGRGRQETQYF
many	TRBJ1-1	NA	TRBV29-1	TGCAGCGTTGTCCAGCATATGAACACTGAAGCTTTCTTT	CSVVQHMNTEAFF
few	TRBJ1-6	NA	TRBV3-1	TGTGCCAGCAGCCAGCGTCACACCAAGGGTTCACCCCTCCACTTT	CASSQRHTKGSPLHF
NA	TRBJ2-3	NA	TRBV27	TGTGCCAGCAGTTTATCGCCAACTAGCACAGATACGCAGTATTTT	CASSLSPTSTDTQYF
few	TRBJ1-1	TRBD1	TRBV5-1	TGCGCCAGCAGCCCGCCCTTTACAGGGGGCGGCACTGAAGCTTTCTTT	CASSPPFTGGGTEAFF
NA	TRBJ1-1	NA	TRBV7-9	TGTGCCTCACGACTTTTGCGTGCTGAAGCTTTCTTT	CASRLLRAEAFF
few	TRBJ2-4	TRBD1	TRBV5-1	TGCGCCAGCAGCCCAGGGACAGAGATAGCCAAAAACATTCAGTACTTC	CASSPGTEIAKNIQYF
many	TRBJ1-2	NA	TRBV24-1	TGTGCCACCAGTGATCCCTCGACAGCCTCATATGGCTACACCTTC	CATSDPSTASYGYTF
many	TRBJ2-1	TRBD2	TRBV6-2/TRBV6-3	TGTGCCAGCAGTGCTAGCGGGGGAGGTAATGAGCAGTTCTTC	CASSASGGGNEQFF
many	TRBJ2-5	NA	TRBV20-1	TGCAGTGCTAGAGATGTCGGGAGAGGGGAGACCCAGTACTTC	CSARDVGRGETQYF
NA	TRBJ2-1	NA	TRBV29-1	TGCAGCGTTGAAAGACTAACCGAAAAGGGGTGGGAGCAGTTCTTC	CSVERLTEKGWEQFF
many	TRBJ2-3	NA	TRBV6-5	TGTGCCAGCAGTTCGGGACGGACTTCCACAGATACGCAGTATTTT	CASSSGRTSTDTQYF
many	TRBJ2-3	NA	TRBV25-1	TGTGCCAGCAGTGAATTTCGGGGACAAACAGATACGCAGTATTTT	CASSEFRGQTDTQYF
many	TRBJ2-7	NA	TRBV29-1	TGCAGCGTTGTCCTCGGCTACGAGCAGTACTTC	CSVVLGYEQYF
many	TRBJ2-1	NA	TRBV20-1	TGCAGTGCGCTTCAGGGGTCCTACAATGAGCAGTTCTTC	CSALQGSYNEQFF
NA	TRBJ2-7	NA	TRBV27	TGTGCCAGCAGTTACCGGACCGGGACCTACGAGCAGTACTTC	CASSYRTGTYEQYF
NA	TRBJ2-1	NA	TRBV2	TGTGCCCTGGGAGGCAGCGGGCCCTACAATGAGCAGTTCTTC	CALGGSGPYNEQFF
many	TRBJ1-2	NA	TRBV20-1	TGCAGTGCTAGGGTACAGCTGAGTCTGGATGGCTACACCTTC	CSARVQLSLDGYTF
many	TRBJ1-1	NA	TRBV7-2	TGTGCCAGCAGCCCTAGTTTCGGGATGAACACTGAAGCTTTCTTT	CASSPSFGMNTEAFF
many	TRBJ1-2	NA	TRBV10-3	TGTGCCATCAGTGGGGTGGAGTCCTATGGCTACACCTTC	CAISGVESYGYTF
few	TRBJ1-4	NA	TRBV15	TGTGCCACCAAGACCGGGGCTAATGAAAAACTGTTTTTT	CATKTGANEKLFF
NA	TRBJ2-3	TRBD1	TRBV5-1	TGCGCCAGCAGCTTGTTTCCCACAGGGGAAACAGATACGCAGTATTTT	CASSLFPTGETDTQYF
few	TRBJ2-1	NA	TRBV12-3/TRBV12-4	TGTGCCAGCAGTCCATTGGTAGGGGCCCCTCAGTTCTTC	CASSPLVGAPQFF
once	TRBJ1-1	TRBD1	TRBV5-1	TGCGCCAGCAGCGCCCGCAGGGGGCTGAACACTGAAGCTTTCTTT	CASSARRGLNTEAFF
NA	TRBJ2-1	TRBD2	TRBV6-5	TGTGCCAGCAGTTACTCGATTAGCGGGGGGGCTCGCAATGAGCAGTTCTTC	CASSYSISGGARNEQFF
many	TRBJ1-1	NA	TRBV9	TGTGCCAGCAGCGTAGAGGACCGCTGGAACACTGAAGCTTTCTTT	CASSVEDRWNTEAFF
NA	TRBJ1-1	NA	TRBV13	TGTGCCAGCAGCCTCCCGGATTATTTTGTGAAGACTGAAGCTTTCTTT	CASSLPDYFVKTEAFF
NA	TRBJ2-5	NA	TRBV7-9	TGTGCCAGCAGCTTGTGGGCTTGGGAAAAAGAGACCCAGTACTTC	CASSLWAWEKETQYF
NA	TRBJ2-2	TRBD2	TRBV7-9	TGTGCCAGCAGCCAACTGACTAGCGGGGGATCCGGGGAGCTGTTTTTT	CASSQLTSGGSGELFF
NA	TRBJ1-1	TRBD1	TRBV10-3	TGTGCCATCAGTGACCCAGGGGACAGGGGGCCCCCTGAAGCTTTCTTT	CAISDPGDRGPPEAFF
once	TRBJ1-5	NA	TRBV6-2/TRBV6-3	TGTGCCAGCAGTTACGACGCGGGGTTGGGACAGCCCCAGCATTTT	CASSYDAGLGQPQHF
many	TRBJ1-5	NA	TRBV10-3	TGTGCCATCAGTCCGGGAGGAGGGGGTCGTCAGCCCCAGCATTTT	CAISPGGGGRQPQHF
many	TRBJ1-4	NA	TRBV29-1	TGCAGCGTTAAGACACCAGGAGTTGAAAAACTGTTTTTT	CSVKTPGVEKLFF
NA	TRBJ1-6	NA	TRBV7-6	TGTGCCAGCAGCTTAGCTAAGAACGGTTCACCCCTCCACTTT	CASSLAKNGSPLHF
many	TRBJ2-7	NA	TRBV29-1	TGCAGCGTGGTTAGTAGCTACGAGCAGTACTTC	CSVVSSYEQYF
NA	TRBJ2-6	NA	TRBV20-1	TGCAGTGCTAATTCGCAGGGGCAAGGGGCCAACGTCCTGACTTTC	CSANSQGQGANVLTF
many	TRBJ1-4	TRBD1	TRBV5-1	TGCGCCAGCCGGGACAGGGCAGAAGAAAAACTGTTTTTT	CASRDRAEEKLFF